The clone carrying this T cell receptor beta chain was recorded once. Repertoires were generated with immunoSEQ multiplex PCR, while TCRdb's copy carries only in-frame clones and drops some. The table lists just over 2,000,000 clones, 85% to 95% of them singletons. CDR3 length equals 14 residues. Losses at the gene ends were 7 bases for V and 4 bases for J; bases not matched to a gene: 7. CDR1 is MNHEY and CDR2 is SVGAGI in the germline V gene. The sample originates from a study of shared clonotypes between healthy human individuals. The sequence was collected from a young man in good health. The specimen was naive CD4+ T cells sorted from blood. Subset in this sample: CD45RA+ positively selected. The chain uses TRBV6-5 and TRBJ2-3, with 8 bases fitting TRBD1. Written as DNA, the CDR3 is TGTGCCAGCACCCCACCGACAGGGGCAGATACGCAGTATTTT. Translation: CASTPPTGADTQYF.